This entry lists 21 T cell receptor beta chains sequenced from one sample in a study of shared clonotypes between healthy human individuals. TCRdb's table, derived via immunoSEQ multiplex PCR, lists solely in-frame clones and lacks some. The sample includes 2 million to 2.5 million clones, 95% of them seen just once. Sequencing was carried out using naive CD4+ T cells sorted from blood. Stated subset: CD45RA+ positively selected. These TCRs come from a man aged 18 to 29 in good health.

The rearrangement joins TRBV5-4 to TRBJ2-3, with 8 bases that match TRBD2. The CDR3 extends over 16 amino acids. Germline assignment: CDR1 SGHNT and CDR2 YYREEE (reference sequence). Trimming at V came to 4 bases and at J to 0 bases, leaving 7 bases not matched to a gene. CDR3 nucleotide sequence: TGTGCCAGCAGCCTCGATAGCGGGGCTAGCACAGATACGCAGTATTTT. Amino acid sequence: CASSLDSGASTDTQYF.

Comment on this clone: Other DNA sequences in this sample translate to the same CDR3. V gene TRBV9 combines with J gene TRBJ1-1; the D gene is possibly TRBD1 (6 bases). The germline V and J ends were trimmed by 4 bases and 1 base, with 8 bases remaining between them. The germline gives CDR1 SGDLS, CDR2 YYNGEE. The CDR3 is made up of 13 amino acids. The CDR3 bases are TGTGCCAGCAGCCGAGGGGGGAACACTGAAGCTTTCTTT. Its translation is CASSRGGNTEAFF. Together with reference TRBV9 and TRBJ1-1, the CDR3 gives the full variable domain: DSGVTQTPKHLITATGQRVTLRCSPRSGDLSVYWYQQSLDQGLQFLIQYYNGEERAKGNILERFSAQQFPDLHSELNLSSLELGDSALYFCASSRGGNTEAFFGQGTRLTVV.

CDR3 in amino acids: CASSFVAGVTTDTQYF. The CDR3, as DNA: TGTGCCAGCAGCTTTGTAGCGGGAGTGACCACAGATACGCAGTATTTT. The J gene is TRBJ2-3, the V gene TRBV7-2; 9 bases agree with TRBD2. The CDR3 spans 16 residues. V dropped 3 bases and J dropped 2; count of bases not matched to a gene: 6. Germline V gives CDR1 SGHTA, CDR2 FQGNSA.

This clone was seen once. The chain joins TRBV27 to TRBJ2-4; a possible D gene is TRBD1 (6 bases). Trimming took off 3 bases at V and 6 bases at J, with 15 bases between the two ends. The V gene's germline CDR1 is MNHEY and CDR2 SMNVEV (reference sequence). The CDR3 is 15 amino acids. The CDR3 bases are TGTGCCAGCAGTTTGATGGGGGCACACGGAAACATTCAGTACTTC. Its translation is CASSLMGAHGNIQYF.

The chain recombines TRBV5-1 with TRBJ1-1, with TRBD1 identical over 7 bases. The V segment lost 5 bases and the J segment 0 bases; nucleotides outside the gene matches: 4. CDR1 SGHRS and CDR2 YFSETQ come from the germline V gene. The CDR3 runs to 14 residues. For the CDR3, the DNA is TGCGCCAGCAGACCGGGACAGATGAACACTGAAGCTTTCTTT. Protein product: CASRPGQMNTEAFF.

The V gene is TRBV5-1, the J gene TRBJ2-5; D may match TRBD1 or TRBD2 (5 bases each). The CDR3 has 14 residues. V was pared by 4 bases and J by 1 base, with 11 bases between. Germline assignment: CDR1 SGHRS and CDR2 YFSETQ. CDR3 amino acids: CASSQGRGQETQYF. The CDR3 DNA reads TGCGCCAGCAGCCAGGGCCGGGGCCAAGAGACCCAGTACTTC.

The V and J genes are TRBV5-4 and TRBJ1-1, with 7 bases identical to TRBD1. V was pared by 4 bases and J by 11 bases, with 8 bases of the junction left unmatched. The CDR3 spans 12 residues. CDR1 is SGHNT and CDR2 is YYREEE in the germline V gene (reference sequence). DNA of the CDR3: TGTGCCAGCAGCATGCCCGGGACAGAGGCTTTCTTT. Residues: CASSMPGTEAFF.

The rearrangement links TRBV5-6 to TRBJ2-5; 13 bases map to TRBD2. The CDR3 totals 15 residues. Losses at the gene ends were 4 bases for V and 3 bases for J; bases not matched to a gene: 3. Germline V gene data show CDR1 as SGHDT and CDR2 as YYEEEE. CDR3 sequence (DNA): TGTGCCAGCAGCCTGACTAGCGGGGGGAAAGAGACCCAGTACTTC. As protein: CASSLTSGGKETQYF.

The genes are TRBV6-5 and TRBJ2-3; D remains unclear. V dropped 0 bases and J dropped 0 bases, with 7 bases sitting between them. The CDR3 is 15 residues long. Germline assignment: CDR1 MNHEY and CDR2 SVGAGI. The CDR3 nucleotides read TGTGCCAGCAGTTACTCCCTTTCTAGCACAGATACGCAGTATTTT. Amino acid sequence: CASSYSLSSTDTQYF.

This clone was recorded only once. The V and J genes are TRBV7-6 and TRBJ2-1; maybe TRBD2 (6 bases). The CDR3 totals 15 residues. Germline assignment: CDR1 SGHVS and CDR2 FNYEAQ. Trimming shortened V by 0 bases and J by 7 bases, and 13 bases separated the two germline ends. Here the CDR3 reads CASSLAPLAVNEQFF. In nucleotides, the CDR3 is TGTGCCAGCAGCTTAGCGCCACTAGCAGTTAATGAGCAGTTCTTC.

This clone is a singleton in its sample. V and J are TRBV7-9 and TRBJ1-5; TRBD1 is a possible D gene (6 bases). The CDR3 spans 15 residues. V dropped 1 base and J dropped 6 bases, with 13 bases sitting between them. Per germline, CDR1 SEHNR and CDR2 FQNEAQ (reference sequence). In DNA form, the CDR3 reads TGTGCCAGCAGCTTAGGAACAGGGCATAGTCAGCCCCAGCATTTT. Its protein product is CASSLGTGHSQPQHF.

The chain joins TRBV18 to TRBJ2-7; D might be TRBD1 (6 bases). The CDR3 has 10 residues. CDR1 is KGHSH, CDR2 LQKENI, per germline. V dropped 11 bases and J dropped 12 bases, with 17 bases sitting between them. In nucleotides, the CDR3 is TGTGCCTCTTCAGGGGCTATCGGGTACTTC. It codes for CASSGAIGYF.

The rearrangement joins TRBV10-3 to TRBJ2-7; TRBD2 might be the D (5 bases). V lost 3 bases and J lost 7, with 19 bases in between. Germline lookup yields CDR1 ENHRY and CDR2 SYGVKD. This CDR3 is 15 amino acids long. CDR3 residues: CAISDSSADGREQYF. CDR3 DNA sequence: TGTGCCATCAGTGACTCCTCAGCGGACGGTAGGGAGCAGTACTTC.

The chain carries TRBV19 and TRBJ2-5; 8 positions match TRBD2. CDR1 LNHDA and CDR2 SQIVND come from the germline V gene (reference sequence). Trimming at V came to 6 bases and at J to 9 bases, leaving 12 bases not matched to a gene. CDR3 length: 14 amino acids. The CDR3 bases are TGTGCCAGTAGCACGACGCGGGAGGCTACGCCCCAGTACTTC. This codes for CASSTTREATPQYF.

V gene TRBV2 combines with J gene TRBJ1-4; D gene ambiguous. The CDR3 spans 12 residues. The germline V gene has CDR1 SNHLY and CDR2 FYNNEI. The V end lost 8 bases, the J end lost 0 bases, and 4 bases lay between the germline ends. The CDR3 loop reads CASGTTNEKLFF. In DNA form, the CDR3 reads TGTGCCAGCGGGACAACTAATGAAAAACTGTTTTTT.

V usage is TRBV15 and J usage is TRBJ2-1; D remains ambiguous. The germline CDR1 and CDR2 sequences are LNHNV and YYDKDF (reference sequence). CDR3 length equals 14 residues. V lost 4 bases to trimming and J lost 8 bases, with 15 bases between them. CDR3 residues: CATSKDGLSDEQFF. The DNA of the CDR3 is TGTGCCACCAGCAAGGACGGCCTCAGCGATGAGCAGTTCTTC.

About this clone itself: The sample carries other DNA sequences with the same CDR3. This chain connects TRBV6-5 to TRBJ2-2; D gene ambiguous. The V gene's germline CDR1 is MNHEY and CDR2 SVGAGI. The CDR3 consists of 11 residues. Trimming removed 8 bases from V and 6 bases from J, with 7 bases in between. For the CDR3, the DNA is TGTGCCAGCGGAAGGGCCGGGGAGCTGTTTTTT. Protein: CASGRAGELFF.

The V call is TRBV5-1, the J call TRBJ2-1, with 16 nucleotides matching TRBD2. V dropped 5 bases and J dropped 7; count of bases not matched to a gene: 6. The CDR3 has 16 residues. CDR1 and CDR2 from the germline V gene are SGHRS and YFSETQ. The CDR3 loop is CASSSGGLAGGNEQFF. Here the CDR3 DNA reads TGCGCCAGCAGTTCGGGGGGACTAGCGGGAGGGAATGAGCAGTTCTTC. The full variable domain, with the rest looked up from reference TRBV5-1 and TRBJ2-1, is KAGVTQTPRYLIKTRGQQVTLSCSPISGHRSVSWYQQTPGQGLQFLFEYFSETQRNKGNFPGRFSGRQFSNSRSEMNVSTLELGDSALYLCASSSGGLAGGNEQFFGPGTRLTVL.

This clone was found once. This rearrangement joins TRBV5-4 to TRBJ2-7, with D possibly matching TRBD1 (5 bases). The CDR3 extends over 13 amino acids. The V gene lost 0 bases and the J gene lost 10 bases, with 14 bases spanning the gap. Germline V gene data show CDR1 as SGHNT and CDR2 as YYREEE (reference sequence). In DNA form, the CDR3 reads TGTGCCAGCAGCTTGGCAGGGTCCTATGGACAGTACTTC. It codes for CASSLAGSYGQYF. Drawing the rest from reference TRBV5-4 and TRBJ2-7, the complete variable domain is ETGVTQSPTHLIKTRGQQVTLRCSSQSGHNTVSWYQQALGQGPQFIFQYYREEENGRGNFPPRFSGLQFPNYSSELNVNALELDDSALYLCASSLAGSYGQYFGPGTRLTVT.

On this clone: The sample carries other DNA sequences with the same CDR3. The genes are TRBV6-6 and TRBJ2-1; D may correspond to TRBD1 or TRBD2 (5 bases each). Looked up from germline, CDR1 is MNHNY and CDR2 is SVGAGI (reference sequence). V was shortened by 0 bases and J by 3 bases, with 9 bases between the two germline ends. The CDR3 contains 15 residues. This chain's CDR3 is CASSYSQGDYNEQFF. The DNA of the CDR3 is TGTGCCAGCAGTTACTCGCAGGGAGACTACAATGAGCAGTTCTTC.

This clone was seen only once. V is TRBV21-1 and J is TRBJ1-2; the table's D call, TRBD1, was not checked against the DNA. TRBV21-1 is marked as a pseudogene. The CDR3 spans 13 residues. Here the CDR3 DNA reads TGTGCCAGCAGCAAGGGCATGAACTATGGCTACACCTTC. This sequence encodes CASSKGMNYGYTF.